This paragraph covers one T cell receptor beta chain sequence. No antigen is known for it. These data originate in a study of type 1 regulatory T cells. Germline V gene data show CDR1 as MGHRA and CDR2 as YSYEKL. The length of the CDR3 is 14 residues. Trimming took 5 bases from V and 2 from J, leaving 10 bases between them. TCRdb used MiXCR to reprocess the reads, holding one entry per CDR3 protein. This sample yields over 55,000 distinct CDR3 sequences, of which 45% to 50% are seen a single time; more than 2% belongs to the top ten. The chain uses TRBV4-1 and TRBJ1-3, with a possible D match to TRBD1 (5 bases). The material sequenced was cultured non-Tr1 T cells, either the whole culture or a sorted T cell fraction (not recorded which). This TCR was sampled from a human donor in good health. The CDR3 nucleotides are TGCGCCAGCAGCGCGGGGGGGGCTGGAAACACCATATATTTT. Translating gives CASSAGGAGNTIYF.